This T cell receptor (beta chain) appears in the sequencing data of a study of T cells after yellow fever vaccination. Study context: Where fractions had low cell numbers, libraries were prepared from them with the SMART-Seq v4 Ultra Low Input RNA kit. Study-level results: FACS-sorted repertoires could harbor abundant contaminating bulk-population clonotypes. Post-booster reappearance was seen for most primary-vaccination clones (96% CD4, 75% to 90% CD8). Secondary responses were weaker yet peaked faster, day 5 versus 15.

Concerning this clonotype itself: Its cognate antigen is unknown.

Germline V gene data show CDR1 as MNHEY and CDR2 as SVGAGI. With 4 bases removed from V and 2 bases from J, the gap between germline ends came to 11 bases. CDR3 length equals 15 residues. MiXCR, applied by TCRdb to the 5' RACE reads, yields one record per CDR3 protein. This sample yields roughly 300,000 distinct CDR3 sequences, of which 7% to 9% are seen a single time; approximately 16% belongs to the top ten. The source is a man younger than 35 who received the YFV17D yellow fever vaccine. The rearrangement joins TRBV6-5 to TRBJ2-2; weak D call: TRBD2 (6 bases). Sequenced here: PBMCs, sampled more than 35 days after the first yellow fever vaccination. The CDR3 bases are TGTGCCAGCAGTTGGACGGGGGACAACACCGGGGAGCTGTTTTTT. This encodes CASSWTGDNTGELFF.